Below are 25 T cell receptor beta chains sequenced from a single sample in a study of T cells in Graves' hyperthyroidism and ophthalmopathy. RNA transcripts gave rise to amplified TCR beta CDR3 regions. Using the HTBI primer set, a first-round RT-PCR was run on the TCR CDR3. TCRdb processed the multiplex PCR reads anew with MiXCR; each CDR3 protein has one entry. Among around 610,000 distinct CDR3 sequences listed, approximately 14% were seen once. Sequencing was performed on blood. The receptors stem from a middle-aged woman with Graves' ophthalmopathy.

This clonotype was seen at least ten times. CDR3 nucleotides: TGTGGGGCAGTTCTTGACGAGCAGTACTTC. Translated: CGAVLDEQYF. This chain links TRBV7-8 with TRBJ2-7; unclear D gene. This CDR3 is 10 amino acids long. Germline assignment: CDR1 SGHVS and CDR2 FQNEAQ.

The sample holds one count of this clonotype. With a much larger clone just one base away, this may be a read error. This chain links TRBV20-1 with TRBJ2-7; D possibly corresponds to TRBD2 (5 bases). CDR3 length: 14 residues. The germline V gene has CDR1 DFQATT and CDR2 SNEGSKA (reference sequence). V lost 3 bases and J lost 3, with 15 bases in between. The CDR3 spells CSASWTFGYYEQYF. The CDR3 nucleotides read TGCAGTGCTAGCTGGACTTTCGGCTACTACGAGCAGTACTTC.

This chain connects TRBV6-2 or TRBV6-3 to TRBJ2-5, with D unresolved. CDR3 size: 15 residues. Deletions cut 4 bases from V and 2 bases from J, with 14 bases between. Germline loops: CDR1 MNHEY, CDR2 SVGEGT. CDR3 DNA sequence: TGTGCCAGCAGTTCCCCACAGCGTCGGCAAGAGACCCAGTACTTC. Translated, it gives CASSSPQRRQETQYF.

The chain recombines TRBV5-1 with TRBJ1-2; D gene unclear. The CDR3 totals 16 residues. Germline lookup yields CDR1 SGHRS and CDR2 YFSETQ. With 1 base removed from V and 2 bases from J, the gap between germline ends came to 15 bases. The CDR3: CASSLPPSEKNYGYTF. The CDR3 DNA sequence: TGCGCCAGCAGCTTGCCCCCCTCGGAGAAGAACTATGGCTACACCTTC.

The chain joins TRBV3-1 to TRBJ2-5, with TRBD2 matching 8 bases. The V gene end was trimmed by 0 bases and the J gene end by 0 bases; junction bases not matched to a gene: 3. CDR1 is LGHDT and CDR2 is YNNKEL in the germline V gene (reference sequence). The CDR3 is made up of 16 amino acids. CDR3 in DNA: TGTGCCAGCAGCCAAGACGGGGGGGTGTACCAAGAGACCCAGTACTTC. Translating it yields CASSQDGGVYQETQYF.

This clonotype has only a few counts. This chain uses TRBV4-1 with TRBJ2-7; D is undetermined. V lost 1 base to trimming and J lost 2 bases, with 9 bases between them. CDR1 and CDR2 (germline): MGHRA, YSYEKL. The CDR3 runs 14 residues. CDR3 DNA: TGCGCCAGCAGCCAAGTTACAAAAACCTACGAGCAGTACTTC. Encoded protein: CASSQVTKTYEQYF.

In its sample, this clonotype was seen many times. The rearrangement links TRBV28 to TRBJ1-1; D is uncertain. CDR1 and CDR2 from the germline V gene are MDHEN and SYDVKM. The V gene lost 6 bases and the J gene lost 6 bases, with 17 bases spanning the gap. This CDR3 has 14 residues. This chain's CDR3 is CASSTRTLRAEAFF. CDR3 sequence (DNA): TGTGCCAGCAGCACTAGGACCTTGAGGGCTGAAGCTTTCTTT.

This clonotype was seen many times. The chain employs TRBV20-1 and TRBJ1-1; 7 bases agree with TRBD1. The J segment lost 0 bases and the V segment lost 4 bases, leaving 2 bases of the junction unmatched. The CDR3 runs to 13 residues. CDR1 and CDR2 (germline): DFQATT, SNEGSKA (reference sequence). CDR3: CSATQGVNTEAFF. The CDR3 DNA reads TGCAGTGCTACCCAGGGGGTGAACACTGAAGCTTTCTTT.

This clonotype has at least ten counts. V is TRBV4-1 and J is TRBJ2-7; 9 positions agree with TRBD1. V lost 0 bases, J lost 3 bases, and 12 bases stayed unmatched. Per the germline V gene, CDR1 is MGHRA and CDR2 is YSYEKL. The CDR3 totals 18 residues. The CDR3 DNA is TGCGCCAGCAGCCAAGATGGAGGTTTCGGGACAGGGATCTACGAGCAGTACTTC. As protein: CASSQDGGFGTGIYEQYF.

This clonotype was seen a few times. J is TRBJ1-3 and V is TRBV3-1; 8 bases line up with TRBD1. Germline CDR1 and CDR2: LGHDT and YNNKEL (reference sequence). This CDR3 has 18 amino acids. V shed 1 base, J shed 3 bases, and the junction held 11 bases outside the gene matches. For the CDR3, the DNA is TGTGCCAGCAGCCAAGCCTACGGGGGACAGGCGTTTGGAAACACCATATATTTT. Translating it yields CASSQAYGGQAFGNTIYF.

This clonotype was counted many times. The rearrangement links TRBV18 to TRBJ1-5, with D tentatively TRBD1 (5 bases). CDR1 and CDR2 (germline): KGHSH, LQKENI. The V gene lost 8 bases and the J gene lost 0 bases, with 11 bases spanning the gap. This CDR3 region has 14 residues. CDR3 DNA sequence: TGTGCCAGCAGCCCAGGGAATAGCAATCAGCCCCAGCATTTT. As protein: CASSPGNSNQPQHF.

Regarding this clonotype: A much larger clone is a single base away; this may be a read error. This CDR3 fails to terminate in the conserved phenylalanine or tryptophan, so it likely reflects a read error. The J gene is TRBJ2-7, the V gene TRBV27; 7 nucleotides match TRBD1. The CDR3 is 15 amino acids. V dropped 3 bases and J dropped 7; count of bases not matched to a gene: 12. Germline V lookup: CDR1 MNHEY, CDR2 SMNVEV (reference sequence). CDR3 in amino acids: CASSFGQGVFGEQYS. The CDR3 DNA follows: TGTGCCAGCAGTTTCGGCCAGGGGGTGTTTGGAGAGCAGTACTCC.

The chain links TRBV4-1 to TRBJ2-7; 9 positions agree with TRBD1. Germline CDR1 and CDR2: MGHRA and YSYEKL. The ends lost 6 bases at V and 3 bases at J; junction bases unmatched: 6. CDR3 length: 14 amino acids. Here the CDR3 reads CASSHRGPIYEQYF. The CDR3 DNA reads as TGCGCCAGCAGTCACAGGGGGCCCATCTACGAGCAGTACTTC.

This clonotype was counted at least ten times. The chain couples TRBV9 to TRBJ2-2; TRBD1 aligns across 7 bases. Trimming took 2 bases from V and 1 from J; bases not matched to a gene: 5. Germline CDR1 and CDR2: SGDLS and YYNGEE. The CDR3 consists of 16 residues. CDR3 sequence (DNA): TGTGCCAGCAGCGTCAGCTGGACAGGGAACACCGGGGAGCTGTTTTTT. Amino acids: CASSVSWTGNTGELFF.

The chain employs TRBV6-1 and TRBJ1-2; D call uncertain. Trimming took off 6 bases at V and 0 bases at J, with 17 bases between the two ends. The CDR3 consists of 16 residues. CDR1 is MNHNS, CDR2 SASEGT, per germline. The CDR3 spells CASRQGGAGSNYGYTF. The DNA of the CDR3 is TGTGCCAGCAGGCAAGGTGGCGCAGGCTCTAACTATGGCTACACCTTC.

This clonotype was seen repeatedly, ten times or more. The chain combines TRBV19 with TRBJ2-5; 7 bases agree with TRBD2. The CDR3 is made up of 14 amino acids. CDR1 LNHDA and CDR2 SQIVND come from the germline V gene (reference sequence). V lost 4 bases, J lost 4 bases, and 6 bases stayed unmatched. CDR3 in DNA: TGTGCCAGTAGTACCGGGGGGACTACAGAGACCCAGTACTTC. It translates to CASSTGGTTETQYF.

This clonotype was seen ten or more times. The chain carries TRBV5-6 and TRBJ2-7; 8 bases align to TRBD1. V gave up 2 bases and J gave up 6 bases; unmatched junction bases: 10. Germline V gene lookup returns CDR1 SGHDT and CDR2 YYEEEE. The CDR3 covers 15 residues. The CDR3 loop is CASSFSVTGALEQYF. The CDR3 bases are TGTGCCAGCAGCTTTTCGGTGACAGGGGCTCTCGAGCAGTACTTC.

This chain uses TRBV2 with TRBJ2-7; possible D gene TRBD1, 5 bases. Germline-derived CDR1 and CDR2 are SNHLY and FYNNEI. The ends were cut back, 4 bases at V and 6 bases at J, with 13 bases in the middle. There are 13 residues in the CDR3. CDR3 nucleotides: TGTGCCAGCAGTGTTGGGCAGGGTGGCGAGCAGTACTTC. Translating gives CASSVGQGGEQYF.

In its sample, this clonotype was seen many times. This chain joins TRBV19 and TRBJ1-1, with unresolved D. Germline V gene lookup returns CDR1 LNHDA and CDR2 SQIVND (reference sequence). CDR3 length: 13 amino acids. Trimming pared 3 bases from V and 3 bases from J, leaving 8 bases between. CDR3 amino acids: CASSISTYTEAFF. CDR3 sequence (DNA): TGTGCCAGTAGTATCTCCACCTACACTGAAGCTTTCTTT. Combining the CDR3 with reference TRBV19 and TRBJ1-1 gives the whole variable domain DGGITQSPKYLFRKEGQNVTLSCEQNLNHDAMYWYRQDPGQGLRLIYYSQIVNDFQKGDIAEGYSVSREKKESFPLTVTSAQKNPTAFYLCASSISTYTEAFFGQGTRLTVV.

The chain uses TRBV6-1 and TRBJ1-2; D remains ambiguous. Germline CDR1 reads MNHNS; CDR2 reads SASEGT. Between the trimmed V and J ends, which lost 7 bases and 5 bases, there was a span of 8 bases. The CDR3 spans 11 residues. The DNA of the CDR3 is TGTGCCAGCATGCAGTCGTATGGCTACACCTTC. Translating it yields CASMQSYGYTF.

In this sample, this clonotype turned up a few times. The rearrangement joins TRBV20-1 to TRBJ2-1; the D gene is possibly TRBD2 (5 bases). The CDR3 runs 15 residues. CDR1 and CDR2 (germline): DFQATT, SNEGSKA (reference sequence). The V and J ends lost 1 base and 0 bases respectively, with 10 bases between them. This CDR3 reads CSARGRGNSYNEQFF. The CDR3 nucleotides are TGCAGTGCTAGAGGGAGAGGGAACTCCTACAATGAGCAGTTCTTC.

Ten or more counts support this clonotype. This chain joins TRBV5-1 and TRBJ2-7; D tentatively reads TRBD1 or TRBD2 (5 bases each). This CDR3 is 14 amino acids long. Germline V gives CDR1 SGHRS, CDR2 YFSETQ. V shed 1 base and J shed 6 bases, with 14 bases lying between them. The CDR3 DNA reads as TGCGCCAGCAGCTTGTCCGGCCTGGGGGTCGAGCAGTACTTC. Encoded protein: CASSLSGLGVEQYF.

This clonotype has just a few counts. J is TRBJ2-7 and V is TRBV24-1, with TRBD2 identical over 13 bases. The germline V gene encodes CDR1 KGHDR and CDR2 SFDVKD. Losses at the gene ends were 6 bases for V and 7 bases for J; bases not matched to a gene: 8. This CDR3 spans 15 amino acids. The CDR3 bases are TGTGCCACCAGTCCGGGACTAGCGGGATGGAATGAGCAGTACTTC. It encodes CATSPGLAGWNEQYF.

This clonotype was seen repeatedly, ten times or more. This chain uses TRBV6-1 with TRBJ2-3, with 9 bases fitting TRBD1. Trimming at V came to 4 bases and at J to 4 bases, leaving 6 bases not matched to a gene. CDR3 size: 15 residues. The germline V gene encodes CDR1 MNHNS and CDR2 SASEGT. In DNA form, the CDR3 reads TGTGCCAGCAGTGGCAACAGGGGGCGAGCAGATACGCAGTATTTT. It is translated as CASSGNRGRADTQYF.

This clonotype showed up many times. V and J are TRBV6-5 and TRBJ2-7; D may be TRBD1 or TRBD2 (6 bases each). Germline V gene sequence: CDR1 MNHEY, CDR2 SVGAGI. The V gene lost 3 bases and the J gene lost 3 bases, with 18 bases spanning the gap. This CDR3 comprises 16 residues. This chain's CDR3 is CASSYTGWGAGYEQYF. The CDR3 DNA follows: TGTGCCAGCAGTTATACGGGCTGGGGGGCGGGCTACGAGCAGTACTTC.